A single T cell receptor beta chain is shown here with its context. The data belong to a study of technical replicates of blood from several donors. Per the germline V gene, CDR1 is PRHDT and CDR2 is FYEKMQ (reference sequence). V lost 5 bases, J lost 0 bases, and 8 bases lay in between. The CDR3 covers 14 residues. This table comes from immunoSEQ multiplex PCR, and its TCRdb copy is limited to in-frame clones, with some not included. The repertoire consists of about 80,000 clones, with about 98% occurring once and the leading ten covering approximately 0.15%. The rearrangement uses TRBV13 and TRBJ1-3, with unresolved D. The sequence derives from a human donor in good health. The sequencing input was T cells isolated from PBMCs. DNA of the CDR3: TGTGCCAGCAGCCTAATGAACTCTGGAAACACCATATATTTT. Translated: CASSLMNSGNTIYF.